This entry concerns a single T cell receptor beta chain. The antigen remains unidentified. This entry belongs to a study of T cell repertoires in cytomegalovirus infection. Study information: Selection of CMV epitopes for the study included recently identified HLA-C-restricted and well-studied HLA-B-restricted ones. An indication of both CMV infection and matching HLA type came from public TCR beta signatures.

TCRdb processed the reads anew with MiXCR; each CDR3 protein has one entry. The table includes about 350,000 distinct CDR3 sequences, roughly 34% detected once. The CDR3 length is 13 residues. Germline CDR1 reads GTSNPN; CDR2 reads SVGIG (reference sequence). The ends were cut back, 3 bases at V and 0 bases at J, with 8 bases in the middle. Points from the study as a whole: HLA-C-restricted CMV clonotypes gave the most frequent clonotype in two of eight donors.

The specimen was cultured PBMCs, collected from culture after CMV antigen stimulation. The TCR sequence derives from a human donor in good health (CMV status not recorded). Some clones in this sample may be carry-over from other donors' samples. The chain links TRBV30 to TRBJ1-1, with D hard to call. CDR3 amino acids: CAWRRMVNTEAFF. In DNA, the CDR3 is TGTGCCTGGAGAAGGATGGTGAACACTGAAGCTTTCTTT.